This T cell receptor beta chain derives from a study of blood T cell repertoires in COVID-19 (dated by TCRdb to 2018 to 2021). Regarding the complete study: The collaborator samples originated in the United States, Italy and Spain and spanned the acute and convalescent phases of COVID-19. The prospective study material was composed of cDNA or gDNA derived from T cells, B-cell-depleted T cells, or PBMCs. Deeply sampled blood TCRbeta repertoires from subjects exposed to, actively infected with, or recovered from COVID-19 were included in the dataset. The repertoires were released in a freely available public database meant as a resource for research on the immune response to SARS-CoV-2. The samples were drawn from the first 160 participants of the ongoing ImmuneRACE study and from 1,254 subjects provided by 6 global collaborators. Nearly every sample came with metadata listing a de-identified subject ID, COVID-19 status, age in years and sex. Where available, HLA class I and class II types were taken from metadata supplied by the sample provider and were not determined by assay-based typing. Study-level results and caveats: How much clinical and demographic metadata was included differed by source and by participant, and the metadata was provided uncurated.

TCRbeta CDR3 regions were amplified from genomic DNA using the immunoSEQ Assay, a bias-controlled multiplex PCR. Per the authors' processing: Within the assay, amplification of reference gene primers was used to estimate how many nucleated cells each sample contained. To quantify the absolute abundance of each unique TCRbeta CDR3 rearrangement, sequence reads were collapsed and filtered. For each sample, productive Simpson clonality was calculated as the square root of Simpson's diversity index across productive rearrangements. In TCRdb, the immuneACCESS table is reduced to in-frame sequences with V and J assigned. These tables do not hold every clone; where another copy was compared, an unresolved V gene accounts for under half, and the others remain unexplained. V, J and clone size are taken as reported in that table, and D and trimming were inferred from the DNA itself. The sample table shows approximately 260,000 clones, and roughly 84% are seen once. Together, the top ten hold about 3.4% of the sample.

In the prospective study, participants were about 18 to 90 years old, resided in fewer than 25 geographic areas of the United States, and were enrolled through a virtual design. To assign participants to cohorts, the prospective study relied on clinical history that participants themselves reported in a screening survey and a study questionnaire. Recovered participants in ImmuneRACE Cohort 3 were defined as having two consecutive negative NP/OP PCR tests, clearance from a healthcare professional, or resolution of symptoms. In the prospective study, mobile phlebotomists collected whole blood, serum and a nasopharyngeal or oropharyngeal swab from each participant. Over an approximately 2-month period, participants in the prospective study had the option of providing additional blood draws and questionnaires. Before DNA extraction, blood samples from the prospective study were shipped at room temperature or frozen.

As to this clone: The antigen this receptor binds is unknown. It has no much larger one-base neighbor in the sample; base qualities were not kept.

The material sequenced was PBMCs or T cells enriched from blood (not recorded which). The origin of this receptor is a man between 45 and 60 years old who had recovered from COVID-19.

In nucleotide form, the sequence is TGCGCCAGCAGCCAAGATAAATCCGTCGGACTAGCGAACTCCTACGAGCAGTACTTC. It translates as CASSQDKSVGLANSYEQYF. The V gene is TRBV4-1 and the J gene is TRBJ2-7, with 9 middle bases fitting TRBD2. The germline V gene encodes CDR1 MGHRA and CDR2 YSYEKL. From the cysteine through the phenylalanine, the CDR3 covers 19 amino acids. Just CDR3 DNA is preserved here, 57 bases in frame from base 1. The V end gives up 0 bases and the J end 0 bases, leaving 12 bases in the junction not matched to a gene.